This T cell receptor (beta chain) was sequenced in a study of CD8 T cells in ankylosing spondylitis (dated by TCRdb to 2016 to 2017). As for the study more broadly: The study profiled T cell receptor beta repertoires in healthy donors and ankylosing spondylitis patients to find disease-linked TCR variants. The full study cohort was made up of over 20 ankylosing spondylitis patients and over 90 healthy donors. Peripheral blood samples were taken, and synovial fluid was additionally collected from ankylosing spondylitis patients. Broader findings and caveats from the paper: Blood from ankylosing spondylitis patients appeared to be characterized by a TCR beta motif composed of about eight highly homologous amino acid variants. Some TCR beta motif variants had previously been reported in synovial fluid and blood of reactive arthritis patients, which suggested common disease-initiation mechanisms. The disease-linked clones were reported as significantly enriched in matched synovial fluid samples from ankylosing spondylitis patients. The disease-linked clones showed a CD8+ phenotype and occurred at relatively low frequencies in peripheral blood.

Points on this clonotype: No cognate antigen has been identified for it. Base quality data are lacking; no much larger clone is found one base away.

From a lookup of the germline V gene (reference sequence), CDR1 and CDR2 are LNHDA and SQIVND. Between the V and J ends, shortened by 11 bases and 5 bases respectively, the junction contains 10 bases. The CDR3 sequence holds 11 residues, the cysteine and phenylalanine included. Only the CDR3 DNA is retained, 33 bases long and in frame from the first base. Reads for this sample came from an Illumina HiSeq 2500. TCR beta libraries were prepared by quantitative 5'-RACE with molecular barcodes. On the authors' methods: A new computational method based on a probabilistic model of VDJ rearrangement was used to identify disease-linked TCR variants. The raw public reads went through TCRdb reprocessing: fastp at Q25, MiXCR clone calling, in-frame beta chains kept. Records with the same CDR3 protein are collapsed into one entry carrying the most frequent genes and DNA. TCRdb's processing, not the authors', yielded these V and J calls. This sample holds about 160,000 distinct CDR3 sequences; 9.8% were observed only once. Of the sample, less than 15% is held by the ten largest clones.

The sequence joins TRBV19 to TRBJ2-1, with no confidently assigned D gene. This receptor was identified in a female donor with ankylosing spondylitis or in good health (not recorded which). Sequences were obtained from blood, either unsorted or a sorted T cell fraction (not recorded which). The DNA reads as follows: TGTGCCTCCTACTGGGACAATGAGCAGTTCTTC. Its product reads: CASYWDNEQFF.